These 28 T cell receptor beta chains share one sample of origin, sequenced in a study of CD8+ T cells in alopecia areata. Extraction and reverse transcription of RNA yielded cDNA as the sequencing template. Here immunoSEQ multiplex PCR was the method, and the copy in TCRdb shows in-frame clones only, minus some. The data contain 130,000 or so clones, approximately 49% of them singletons. Sequenced material: CD8+ T cells sorted from blood, taken at week 0. These receptors were obtained from a human donor with alopecia areata.

CDR3: CASSDFTGELFF. The CDR3 nucleotides read TGTGCCAGCAGTGACTTCACCGGGGAGCTGTTTTTT. J is TRBJ2-2 and V is TRBV6-1, with D uncertain. Germline V gene sequence: CDR1 MNHNS, CDR2 SASEGT. This CDR3 has 12 amino acids. Deletions cut 3 bases from V and 4 bases from J, with 3 bases between.

The V gene is TRBV5-6, the J gene TRBJ1-2; tentatively, D is TRBD1 (5 bases). V lost 0 bases and J 6 bases, leaving 15 bases between the germline ends. CDR1 is SGHDT and CDR2 is YYEEEE in the germline V gene. The CDR3 consists of 15 residues. The CDR3 DNA is TGTGCCAGCAGCTTGGATAGGGGCCTGAGGGATGGCTACACCTTC. It is translated as CASSLDRGLRDGYTF.

The chain combines TRBV30 with TRBJ2-6; 7 bases are a match to TRBD1. The CDR3 consists of 15 residues. Germline V CDR1 and CDR2: GTSNPN, SVGIG (reference sequence). Trimming at V came to 6 bases and at J to 4 bases, leaving 9 bases not matched to a gene. For the CDR3, the DNA is TGTGCCTGCACTCGACAGGGTACGGGGGCCAACGTCCTGACTTTC. Translating gives CACTRQGTGANVLTF.

The chain joins TRBV5-1 to TRBJ2-5; 7 nucleotides align to TRBD2. This CDR3 contains 14 residues. Germline V gene data show CDR1 as SGHRS and CDR2 as YFSETQ. The trim removed 4 bases at V and 5 bases at J, leaving 8 bases unmatched. The DNA for the CDR3 is TGCGCCAGCAGCCCGGGACTATCGGACGAGACCCAGTACTTC. Its protein is CASSPGLSDETQYF. The whole variable domain, remainder taken from reference TRBV5-1 and TRBJ2-5, is KAGVTQTPRYLIKTRGQQVTLSCSPISGHRSVSWYQQTPGQGLQFLFEYFSETQRNKGNFPGRFSGRQFSNSRSEMNVSTLELGDSALYLCASSPGLSDETQYFGPGTRLLVL.

In this sample, this clone turned up once. The chain carries TRBV30 and TRBJ1-4, with D perhaps TRBD1 (6 bases). This CDR3 has 12 amino acids. CDR1 and CDR2 (germline): GTSNPN, SVGIG (reference sequence). With 8 bases removed from V and 5 bases from J, the gap between germline ends came to 12 bases. The CDR3 region is CARQENNEKLFF. The CDR3, as DNA: TGTGCCCGACAGGAGAACAATGAAAAACTGTTTTTT.

For this clone: Other nucleotide sequences in the sample specify the same CDR3. This chain uses TRBV29-1 with TRBJ2-7; D is unresolved. With 3 bases removed from V and 5 bases from J, the gap between germline ends came to 5 bases. CDR1 is SQVTM, CDR2 ANQGSEA, per germline. The CDR3 has 10 residues. CDR3 in DNA: TGCAGCGTTGAGGATAACGAGCAGTACTTC. Amino acid sequence: CSVEDNEQYF.

This clone was counted only a few times. The genes are TRBV6-6 and TRBJ2-2; D call uncertain. Germline-derived CDR1 and CDR2 are MNHNY and SVGAGI (reference sequence). Trimming took 6 bases from V and 0 from J, leaving 14 bases between them. The CDR3 is made up of 16 amino acids. This CDR3 is CASSIAHSANTGELFF. CDR3 nucleotides: TGTGCCAGCAGCATCGCCCACAGCGCGAACACCGGGGAGCTGTTTTTT.

The chain has TRBV15 and TRBJ2-5; TRBD1 might be the D (6 bases). Germline loops: CDR1 LNHNV, CDR2 YYDKDF (reference sequence). V was cut by 3 bases and J by 1 base, with 12 bases left in between. The CDR3 totals 15 residues. Written as DNA, the CDR3 is TGTGCCACCAGCAGGGACAGCAGCCTCCAAGAGACCCAGTACTTC. Residues: CATSRDSSLQETQYF.

The V and J genes are TRBV5-1 and TRBJ2-7, with D perhaps TRBD1 (6 bases). The CDR3 spans 17 residues. In germline, CDR1 is SGHRS, CDR2 YFSETQ. V lost 0 bases and J lost 0, with 16 bases in between. The CDR3 region is CASSLAPDRLDSYEQYF. The CDR3 nucleotides read TGCGCCAGCAGCTTGGCCCCGGACAGACTGGACTCCTACGAGCAGTACTTC.

The chain carries TRBV29-1 and TRBJ1-2; 7 bases match TRBD1. Germline CDR1 reads SQVTM; CDR2 reads ANQGSEA. The CDR3 runs to 15 residues. V gave up 2 bases and J gave up 2 bases; unmatched junction bases: 8. In DNA form, the CDR3 reads TGCAGCGTTGAATATTGGGACAGCCTCAACTATGGCTACACCTTC. Amino acid sequence: CSVEYWDSLNYGYTF.

This chain uses TRBV9 with TRBJ2-3; the D gene is possibly TRBD2 (6 bases). Germline V gives CDR1 SGDLS, CDR2 YYNGEE. CDR3 size: 13 residues. Trimming removed 1 base at V and 6 bases at J, with 9 bases between. The CDR3 reads CASSVTGRDTQYF. The CDR3 DNA follows: TGTGCCAGCAGCGTAACGGGGAGGGATACGCAGTATTTT.

The chain combines TRBV27 with TRBJ2-7; the match to TRBD1 covers 8 bases. This CDR3 comprises 13 residues. Trimming removed 3 bases from V and 6 bases from J; junction bases left unmatched: 4. Looked up from germline, CDR1 is MNHEY and CDR2 is SMNVEV (reference sequence). The CDR3 loop is CASSFGQGGEQYF. Written as DNA, the CDR3 is TGTGCCAGCAGTTTCGGACAGGGCGGCGAGCAGTACTTC.

The chain recombines TRBV29-1 with TRBJ2-5, with TRBD1 identical over 9 bases. Germline loops: CDR1 SQVTM, CDR2 ANQGSEA. V was pared by 7 bases and J by 5 bases, with 8 bases of the junction left unmatched. The length of the CDR3 is 13 residues. CDR3 sequence reads: CSAGDRVGETQYF. The DNA of the CDR3 is TGCAGCGCTGGGGACAGGGTGGGCGAGACCCAGTACTTC.

This clone was seen a handful of times. V is TRBV12-5 and J is TRBJ2-1, with D perhaps matching TRBD2 (5 bases). The CDR3 is made up of 14 amino acids. V gave up 0 bases and J gave up 5 bases, with 8 bases separating them. Germline CDR1 LGHNT, CDR2 FRNRAP. CDR3 loop: CASGLVLEDNEQFF. The CDR3 coding sequence is TGTGCTAGTGGTTTGGTACTGGAGGACAATGAGCAGTTCTTC.

This clone was picked up a small number of times. The gene calls are TRBV7-8 and TRBJ2-5; TRBD1 agrees at 9 bases. Germline trimming cut 3 bases from V and 1 base from J; bases unmatched to any gene: 9. The CDR3 loop spans 17 amino acids. CDR1 and CDR2 (germline): SGHVS, FQNEAQ. CDR3 amino acids: CASSFRGQGYRQETQYF. CDR3 DNA sequence: TGTGCCAGCAGCTTCCGGGGACAGGGCTACCGCCAAGAGACCCAGTACTTC.

V gene TRBV5-6 combines with J gene TRBJ2-7; D gene ambiguous. Trimming pared 0 bases from V and 1 base from J, leaving 8 bases between. Per the germline V gene, CDR1 is SGHDT and CDR2 is YYEEEE. The CDR3 has 14 amino acids. CDR3 sequence (DNA): TGTGCCAGCAGCTTGGGACACCCATCCTACGAGCAGTACTTC. Amino acids: CASSLGHPSYEQYF.

This clone was recorded many times. This chain connects TRBV27 to TRBJ2-7; D unresolved. The CDR3 is made up of 13 amino acids. Trimming cost V 5 bases and J 0 bases, with 8 bases left between them. CDR1 is MNHEY, CDR2 SMNVEV, per germline (reference sequence). The CDR3, as DNA: TGTGCCAGCAGTACCCGGGTCTCCTACGAGCAGTACTTC. It encodes CASSTRVSYEQYF.

The V call is TRBV5-6, the J call TRBJ2-7, with 8 bases matching TRBD1. With 4 bases clipped from V and 3 bases from J, the junction kept 3 bases outside the gene matches. The germline V gene has CDR1 SGHDT and CDR2 YYEEEE. The length of the CDR3 is 13 residues. The chain's CDR3 is CASSTTGGYEQYF. The CDR3 DNA reads as TGTGCCAGCAGCACAACAGGGGGCTACGAGCAGTACTTC.

This chain links TRBV29-1 with TRBJ1-4; D unresolved. The V end lost 1 base, the J end lost 4 bases, and 16 bases lay between the germline ends. Looked up from germline, CDR1 is SQVTM and CDR2 is ANQGSEA. The CDR3 loop spans 16 amino acids. The CDR3 bases are TGCAGCGTTGAAGGAGTAGGGCTGACGGGTAATGAAAAACTGTTTTTT. Protein sequence: CSVEGVGLTGNEKLFF.

This clone has just a few counts. CDR3 nucleotide sequence: TGCAGCGTTGAGGCCAGAATGAACACTGAAGCTTTCTTT. Translation gives CSVEARMNTEAFF. The J gene is TRBJ1-1, the V gene TRBV29-1; D not certain. Germline lookup yields CDR1 SQVTM and CDR2 ANQGSEA. CDR3 length equals 13 residues. Between the trimmed V and J ends, which lost 3 bases and 0 bases, there was a span of 8 bases. The variable domain in full, completed from reference TRBV29-1 and TRBJ1-1, reads SAVISQKPSRDICQRGTSLTIQCQVDSQVTMMFWYRQQPGQSLTLIATANQGSEATYESGFVIDKFPISRPNLTFSTLTVSNMSPEDSSIYLCSVEARMNTEAFFGQGTRLTVV.

The rearrangement links TRBV11-1 to TRBJ1-1; the D is unclear. The CDR3 totals 13 residues. Germline-derived CDR1 and CDR2 are SGHAT and FQDESV (reference sequence). Trimming took off 5 bases at V and 3 bases at J, with 10 bases between the two ends. The DNA of the CDR3 is TGTGCCAGCAGCCCCATTTCAGACACTGAAGCTTTCTTT. Translation: CASSPISDTEAFF.

This chain connects TRBV5-6 to TRBJ2-1; D remains unclear. Per germline, CDR1 SGHDT and CDR2 YYEEEE. The V gene lost 4 bases and the J gene lost 6 bases, with 8 bases spanning the gap. The CDR3 is 12 residues long. CDR3 in DNA: TGTGCCAGCAGCACGGCTAGCAATGAGCAGTTCTTC. It encodes CASSTASNEQFF.

V is TRBV4-1 and J is TRBJ1-1; D gene uncertain. The CDR3 contains 14 residues. The germline gives CDR1 MGHRA, CDR2 YSYEKL. The V and J ends lost 1 base and 2 bases respectively, with 8 bases between them. This CDR3 is CASSQVPRNTEAFF. The DNA of the CDR3 is TGCGCCAGCAGCCAAGTACCTCGAAACACTGAAGCTTTCTTT.

This clone has a handful of counts. The chain carries TRBV15 and TRBJ1-3; 7 bases match TRBD1. Germline CDR1 reads LNHNV; CDR2 reads YYDKDF (reference sequence). J gave up 0 bases and V 11 bases, and 4 bases lay outside the gene matches. The CDR3 consists of 13 residues. The CDR3 protein is CAAGQPSGNTIYF. CDR3 DNA sequence: TGTGCCGCGGGACAGCCCTCTGGAAACACCATATATTTT.

This clone was found a few times. V gene TRBV23-1 combines with J gene TRBJ2-1, with D possibly being TRBD2 (5 bases). TRBV23-1 is sorted into the ORF group, with uncertain function. This CDR3 is built from 16 residues. V lost 0 bases and J lost 5, with 14 bases in between. CDR3 coding DNA: TGCGCCAGCAGTCAATCTATCGAACGGGGAGACAATGAGCAGTTCTTC. Protein: CASSQSIERGDNEQFF.

There are a few counts of this clone. The chain is built from TRBV29-1 and TRBJ2-5, with D hard to call. This CDR3 spans 12 amino acids. In germline, CDR1 is SQVTM, CDR2 ANQGSEA. The V end was cut by 4 bases, the J end by 3 bases, with 9 bases between. The CDR3, as DNA: TGCAGCGTTGTGGGATCGGAAGAGACCCAGTACTTC. As protein: CSVVGSEETQYF.

This clone has more than one count but fewer than ten. The genes are TRBV27 and TRBJ2-7; TRBD1 agrees at 8 bases. Germline V gene data show CDR1 as MNHEY and CDR2 as SMNVEV (reference sequence). Trimming took 10 bases from V and 6 from J; bases not matched to a gene: 8. The CDR3 extends over 12 amino acids. The CDR3 sequence is CATSGGFGEQYF. The DNA of the CDR3 is TGTGCCACCTCAGGGGGCTTCGGCGAGCAGTACTTC.

There are a few counts of this clone. The chain links TRBV19 to TRBJ1-5; D remains ambiguous. The CDR3 covers 15 residues. CDR1 and CDR2 (germline): LNHDA, SQIVND (reference sequence). Trimming took 3 bases from V and 2 from J, leaving 11 bases between them. CDR3 DNA: TGTGCCAGTAGTATTTTGCGGGAACGCAATCAGCCCCAGCATTTT. Its translation: CASSILRERNQPQHF.